This T cell receptor (beta chain) was identified in a study of T cells after yellow fever vaccination (dated by TCRdb to between 2018 and 2020). About the investigation overall: The SMART-Seq v4 Ultra Low Input RNA kit was used to prepare libraries from fractions with low cell numbers. To follow T-cell clones before and after both primary and booster YFV17D yellow fever vaccination, bulk TCR alpha and beta repertoires underwent longitudinal sequencing. Two healthy male donors made up the cohort, one aged 18 to 30 years and the other aged 30 to 40 years. Blood samples were taken at several timepoints before and after primary and secondary immunization, and bulk PBMC replicates and cell subsets were isolated.

TCR cDNA was made using 5'RACE template switching, a step that added a universal primer site and unique molecular identifiers. Priming of cDNA synthesis was performed from both the TCR alpha and TCR beta constant segments. Two PCR steps were used to amplify libraries, with sample barcodes and sequencing adapters being added in the second step. Sequencing of the libraries was done on either Illumina HiSeq 2500 (2x100 bp) or NovaSeq (2x150 bp). The paper's processing steps were these. Demultiplexing of reads and collapsing into UMI consensus sequences were performed with MIGEC, and V(D)J alignment was carried out with MiXCR. Vaccine-responding clonotypes were identified with edgeR using replicate PBMC samples, with FDR below 0.01 and a log2 fold change above 5 up to day 15 being required. Bulk clonotypes were assigned CD4 or CD8 identity according to which sequenced CD4 or CD8 repertoire held them at higher abundance. The public reads were reanalyzed by TCRdb: fastp trimming at Q25, MiXCR alignment, in-frame beta chains only. Rows are unified per CDR3 protein, each entry keeping the most common DNA and genes. The V and J calls and clone size are TCRdb's, not the authors'. The sample table contains 450,000 to 550,000 distinct CDR3 sequences; only one count was recorded for 20% to 25% of them. In total, the top ten clones hold about 17% of the sample.

CDR1 and CDR2 (SGHRS, YFSETQ) derive from the germline V gene. The cysteine opens and the phenylalanine closes a CDR3 of 12 amino acids. Only the CDR3 part of the read is kept: 36 bases, read in frame from the first base. V loses 2 bases of germline sequence and J loses 10 bases, and the interval between the two ends is 12 bases. The treatment or condition label, as the study defines it: live attenuated yellow fever vaccine strain. At each blood-draw timepoint, two biological replicates of bulk PBMCs were collected. PBMCs were isolated from peripheral blood using a standard Ficoll-Paque protocol. TriZol was used to extract RNA from bulk PBMCs, from CD4 and CD8 fractions, and from dextramer-positive and dextramer-negative fractions. This clonotype was seen more than once but under ten times. Its antigen is currently not known. No qualities accompany the bases; no much larger clone lies one base away.

Broader findings and caveats from the paper: Computational filtering was needed because FACS-sorted repertoires could contain abundant contaminating clonotypes from the bulk population. Only a couple of donors were included in the study, so the extent to which the findings can be generalized is limited. The secondary T-cell response was weaker than the primary response but faster, peaking on day 5 instead of day 15. Most clones expanded after primary vaccination were re-detected after the booster (around 96% of CD4 and approximately 89% of CD8), suggesting broad memory maintenance. A small fraction of clonotypes showed up in both the CD4 and CD8 compartments, probably as a result of convergent recombination.

The source was PBMCs, collected about 20 days after the first yellow fever vaccination. This receptor was obtained from a man aged 18 to 30 who received the YFV17D yellow fever vaccine. The rearrangement joined TRBV5-1 to TRBJ1-1; there is no confident call for the D gene. For the CDR3, the sequence is CASSLNDQRAFF. The DNA is TGCGCCAGCAGCTTAAACGACCAACGAGCTTTCTTT.